Presented here are 3 T cell receptor beta chains from one specimen sequenced in a study of CXCR3-negative and CXCR3-positive naive CD8 T cells. These TCRs' antigens remain unknown. The TRB libraries of cDNA were built by UMI-labeled 5' RACE. TCRdb reprocessed the 5' RACE reads, with one entry per CDR3 protein and no DNA. The sample totals 120,000 to 150,000 distinct CDR3 sequences; its top ten clones hold about 0.3%. Overall study results and limits: The study found more hydrophobic TRB CDR3s in CXCR3-positive naive cells than in CXCR3-negative naive cells.

Sequenced sample: naive CXCR3+ CD8+ T cells from blood. Documented subset: CD45RO-CCR7+CD27+CD95- naive CD8+ T cells expressing CXCR3 (TNR3+). The source is a human donor in good health. Some clones in this sample may be carry-over from other donors' samples.

V usage is TRBV6-6 and J usage is TRBJ1-5. Per the germline V gene, CDR1 is MNHNY and CDR2 is SVGAGI (reference sequence). The length of the CDR3 is 14 residues. The CDR3 spells CASSYGVGDQPQHF.

This chain connects TRBV19 to TRBJ2-1; TCRdb's D call of TRBD2 is untestable without DNA. The CDR3 loop spans 14 amino acids. CDR1 and CDR2 from the germline V gene are LNHDA and SQIVND (reference sequence). The CDR3 sequence is CASSIGTSGNEQFF.

The chain carries TRBV4-1 and TRBJ1-1. The CDR3 runs 14 residues. Germline-derived CDR1 and CDR2 are MGHRA and YSYEKL. The CDR3 loop is CASSQDLMNTEAFF.